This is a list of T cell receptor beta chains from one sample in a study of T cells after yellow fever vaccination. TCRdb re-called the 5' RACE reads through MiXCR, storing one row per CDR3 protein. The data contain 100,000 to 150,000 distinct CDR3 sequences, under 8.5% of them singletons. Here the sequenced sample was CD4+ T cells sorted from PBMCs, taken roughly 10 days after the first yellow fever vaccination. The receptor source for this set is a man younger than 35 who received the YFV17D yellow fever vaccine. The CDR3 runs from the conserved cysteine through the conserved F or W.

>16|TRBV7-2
CASSSLVGGGTDTQYF
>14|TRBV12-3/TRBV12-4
CASTLGGSSYEQYF
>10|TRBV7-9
CASSFEEAFF
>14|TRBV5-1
CASWRGPPYNEQFF
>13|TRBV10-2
CASSESGGTEAFF
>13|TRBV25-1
CASTGATNEKLFF
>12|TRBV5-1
CASSLERSGYTF
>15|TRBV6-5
CASSYSTGANTEAFF
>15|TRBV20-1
CSARVGRGHTDTQYF
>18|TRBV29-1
CSVTTGLAGGRGKDTQYF
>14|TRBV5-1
CASSHGHQGEPQHF
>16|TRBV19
CASSMTAVVGSYEQYF
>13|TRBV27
CASSGTGTETQYF
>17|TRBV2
CASREASGGALYNEQFF
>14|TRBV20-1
CSWGQARGRETQYF
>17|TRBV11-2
CASSLIQGTRGANVLTF